Below, 22 T cell receptor beta chains from the same sample are listed, as sequenced in a study of a mutant IDH1 vaccine in newly diagnosed glioma. Some clones are missing from TCRdb's copy, which holds only in-frame ones; the method was immunoSEQ multiplex PCR. The sample carries tens of thousands of clones, 65% to 75% recorded once. The time point is: week 35, safety follow-up. In the vaccine, a single dose held 300 ug of the mutant IDH1 20-mer peptide, along with topical imiquimod. What these receptors recognize is not known. The sequenced sample was PBMCs, obtained from a glioma patient whose treatment included an IDH1 peptide vaccine. The source of these receptors is a man aged 45 to 65 with glioma.

The chain has TRBV7-9 and TRBJ2-5; 12 nucleotides agree with TRBD2. Germline CDR1 SEHNR, CDR2 FQNEAQ (reference sequence). Trimming cost V 0 bases and J 5 bases; bases outside gene matches: 4. The CDR3 loop spans 16 amino acids. CDR3 loop: CASSLAQTSGGETQYF. The CDR3 nucleotides read TGTGCCAGCAGCTTAGCGCAAACTAGCGGGGGGGAGACCCAGTACTTC. Full variable domain (rest looked up from reference TRBV7-9 and TRBJ2-5): DTGVSQNPRHKITKRGQNVTFRCDPISEHNRLYWYRQTLGQGPEFLTYFQNEAQLEKSRLLSDRFSAERPKGSFSTLEIQRTEQGDSAMYLCASSLAQTSGGETQYFGPGTRLLVL.

The gene calls are TRBV19 and TRBJ1-2, with a tentative D call TRBD1 (5 bases). Germline V gene sequence: CDR1 LNHDA, CDR2 SQIVND (reference sequence). This CDR3 contains 14 residues. Deletions cut 4 bases from V and 7 bases from J, with 16 bases between. The CDR3 bases are TGTGCCAGTAGTACCCAATCAGGGATTGGTGGCTACACCTTC. The encoded protein is CASSTQSGIGGYTF. The whole variable domain, remainder taken from reference TRBV19 and TRBJ1-2, is DGGITQSPKYLFRKEGQNVTLSCEQNLNHDAMYWYRQDPGQGLRLIYYSQIVNDFQKGDIAEGYSVSREKKESFPLTVTSAQKNPTAFYLCASSTQSGIGGYTFGSGTRLTVV.

V is TRBV25-1 and J is TRBJ2-5, with D possibly matching TRBD1 (8 bases). There are 15 residues in the CDR3. V was shortened by 4 bases and J by 11 bases, with 23 bases between the two germline ends. Germline V gene data show CDR1 as MGHDK and CDR2 as SYGVNS. The CDR3 nucleotides are TGTGCCAGCAGTGGGACTAGGACAGGGAGGAGGGAGCAGTACTTC. It yields the protein CASSGTRTGRREQYF.

V gene TRBV28 combines with J gene TRBJ1-4; 7 positions match TRBD1. The CDR3 runs 15 residues. Germline V lookup: CDR1 MDHEN, CDR2 SYDVKM. Trimming at V came to 6 bases and at J to 2 bases, leaving 6 bases not matched to a gene. CDR3 sequence reads: CASSRGTETNEKLFF. The CDR3 DNA reads as TGTGCCAGCAGCCGAGGGACAGAGACTAATGAAAAACTGTTTTTT.

The rearrangement joins TRBV2 to TRBJ1-3; D is uncertain. Trimming cost V 7 bases and J 2 bases, with 9 bases left between them. In germline, CDR1 is SNHLY, CDR2 FYNNEI. This CDR3 is 13 amino acids long. The CDR3, as DNA: TGTGCCAGCACCGAGGACCCTGGAAACACCATATATTTT. Protein: CASTEDPGNTIYF.

The chain is built from TRBV29-1 and TRBJ2-7; 10 nucleotides align to TRBD1. The CDR3 is made up of 13 amino acids. Looked up from germline, CDR1 is SQVTM and CDR2 is ANQGSEA. The V gene end was trimmed by 7 bases and the J gene end by 3 bases; junction bases not matched to a gene: 6. CDR3: CSATGQGYYEQYF. The CDR3 DNA is TGCAGCGCAACGGGACAGGGGTACTACGAGCAGTACTTC.

This clone has a single count. J is TRBJ1-2 and V is TRBV2; D is unclear. Looked up from germline, CDR1 is SNHLY and CDR2 is FYNNEI. Trimming removed 2 bases at V and 8 bases at J, with 9 bases between. CDR3 length equals 12 residues. The CDR3 here is CASSEQLGGYTF. In DNA, the CDR3 is TGTGCCAGCAGTGAACAGCTAGGAGGCTACACCTTC.

The chain recombines TRBV30 with TRBJ1-6; possibly TRBD1 for D (6 bases). This CDR3 comprises 14 residues. Between the trimmed V and J ends, which lost 5 bases and 9 bases, there was a span of 17 bases. Germline V lookup: CDR1 GTSNPN, CDR2 SVGIG (reference sequence). The CDR3: CAWDLQGGSSPLHF. In DNA form, the CDR3 reads TGTGCCTGGGACTTACAGGGAGGCAGTTCACCCCTCCACTTT.

The J gene is TRBJ1-1, the V gene TRBV6-5; no firm D call. Trimming stripped 0 bases from V and 3 bases from J, with 11 bases between. This CDR3 is built from 15 residues. Germline V gene data show CDR1 as MNHEY and CDR2 as SVGAGI. The CDR3: CASSYSPVIYTEAFF. CDR3 sequence (DNA): TGTGCCAGCAGTTACTCCCCGGTGATTTACACTGAAGCTTTCTTT.

This clone has just a few counts. Other DNA sequences in this sample translate to the same CDR3. The chain carries TRBV27 and TRBJ2-1; D is possibly TRBD1 or TRBD2 (6 bases each). Deletions cut 8 bases from V and 6 bases from J, with 11 bases between. Germline CDR1 and CDR2: MNHEY and SMNVEV (reference sequence). The CDR3 sequence is 12 residues long. The CDR3 coding sequence is TGTGCCAGCTCCAAGGGGGGCAATGAGCAGTTCTTC. Protein: CASSKGGNEQFF.

This clone has a handful of counts. The chain carries TRBV10-3 and TRBJ2-5; 10 bases are shared with TRBD2. The CDR3 has 15 residues. From germline, CDR1 is ENHRY and CDR2 SYGVKD. V dropped 6 bases and J dropped 0; count of bases not matched to a gene: 4. In DNA form, the CDR3 reads TGTGCCATCAGGGGAACTAGCGGGAACCAAGAGACCCAGTACTTC. Translating it yields CAIRGTSGNQETQYF.

The chain is built from TRBV7-9 and TRBJ2-7, with D possibly TRBD2 on 6 matching bases. The CDR3 has 11 amino acids. Germline-derived CDR1 and CDR2 are SEHNR and FQNEAQ (reference sequence). V lost 5 bases, J lost 10 bases, and 12 bases lay in between. The CDR3 reads CASSNGRIQYF. CDR3 nucleotides: TGTGCCAGCAGCAACGGGAGAATCCAGTACTTC. The whole variable domain, remainder taken from reference TRBV7-9 and TRBJ2-7, is DTGVSQNPRHKITKRGQNVTFRCDPISEHNRLYWYRQTLGQGPEFLTYFQNEAQLEKSRLLSDRFSAERPKGSFSTLEIQRTEQGDSAMYLCASSNGRIQYFGPGTRLTVT.

By share, this clone counts as medium-sized (0.01 to 0.1%). V gene TRBV30 combines with J gene TRBJ1-1; no clear D gene. This CDR3 is built from 11 residues. Germline V gives CDR1 GTSNPN, CDR2 SVGIG (reference sequence). Trimming took off 3 bases at V and 1 base at J, with 3 bases between the two ends. The CDR3 loop reads CAWRQNTEAFF. The CDR3 DNA is TGTGCCTGGAGGCAGAACACTGAAGCTTTCTTT.

This chain links TRBV7-9 with TRBJ2-7; no reliable D call. The germline V gene encodes CDR1 SEHNR and CDR2 FQNEAQ (reference sequence). Trimming shortened V by 1 base and J by 0 bases, and 4 bases separated the two germline ends. The CDR3 is 13 amino acids. CDR3 nucleotide sequence: TGTGCCAGCAGCTTAGAAAGCTCCTACGAGCAGTACTTC. Residues: CASSLESSYEQYF. The complete variable domain, with remaining parts taken from reference TRBV7-9 and TRBJ2-7, reads DTGVSQNPRHKITKRGQNVTFRCDPISEHNRLYWYRQTLGQGPEFLTYFQNEAQLEKSRLLSDRFSAERPKGSFSTLEIQRTEQGDSAMYLCASSLESSYEQYFGPGTRLTVT.

About this clone itself: An end of the junction differs from the germline gene, which may be a read error. The chain recombines TRBV7-7 with TRBJ1-5; 12 positions match TRBD1. The CDR3 runs to 16 residues. Germline V gives CDR1 SSHAT, CDR2 FNYEAQ (reference sequence). The CDR3 bases are TGTGCTAGCAGCTTCCGGGACAGGGGGCTATATGAGCCCCAGCATTTT. This gives the protein CASSFRDRGLYEPQHF.

This clone showed up many times. The CDR3 spells CASSPIAGGNNEQFF. The CDR3, as DNA: TGTGCCAGCAGTCCGATAGCGGGGGGCAACAATGAGCAGTTCTTC. The chain couples TRBV9 to TRBJ2-1, with 10 bases that match TRBD2. V lost 5 bases, J lost 5 bases, and 7 bases stayed unmatched. CDR3 length equals 15 residues. Germline CDR1 and CDR2: SGDLS and YYNGEE.

V and J are TRBV27 and TRBJ2-6; the D gene could be TRBD1 or TRBD2 (5 bases each). Germline lookup yields CDR1 MNHEY and CDR2 SMNVEV (reference sequence). The CDR3 extends over 16 amino acids. Trimming took 9 bases from V and 0 from J, leaving 15 bases between them. The CDR3 DNA reads TGTGCCAGTTCCGGGACCGCAAGCTCTGGGGCCAACGTCCTGACTTTC. As protein: CASSGTASSGANVLTF.

The V gene is TRBV7-9, the J gene TRBJ2-3; the D gene is possibly TRBD1 (7 bases). V was pared by 1 base and J by 7 bases, with 18 bases between. CDR1 SEHNR and CDR2 FQNEAQ come from the germline V gene (reference sequence). The CDR3 is 16 amino acids. CDR3 sequence: CASSLEARGESNTQYF. The CDR3 DNA follows: TGTGCCAGCAGCTTAGAGGCCAGGGGGGAATCGAATACGCAGTATTTT.

The chain couples TRBV6-6 to TRBJ2-7; 8 bases line up with TRBD2. V shed 7 bases and J 6 bases; nucleotides not matched to a gene: 8. This CDR3 spans 13 amino acids. The germline CDR1 and CDR2 sequences are MNHNY and SVGAGI (reference sequence). CDR3 in amino acids: CASTTLAGGEQYF. CDR3 nucleotides: TGTGCCAGCACCACCCTTGCGGGGGGCGAGCAGTACTTC.

The V and J genes are TRBV4-3 and TRBJ2-7, with D possibly being TRBD1 (6 bases). CDR3 length: 15 amino acids. Germline V lookup: CDR1 LGHNA, CDR2 YSLEER. Trimming cost V 1 base and J 1 base, with 11 bases left between them. CDR3 nucleotides: TGCGCCAGCAGCCAAGGTCTGGACAGTTCCTACGAGCAGTACTTC. Its translation: CASSQGLDSSYEQYF.

This chain connects TRBV7-2 to TRBJ1-1; a weak D match, TRBD1 (5 bases). V was pared by 0 bases and J by 7 bases, with 18 bases between. The CDR3 has 16 amino acids. In germline, CDR1 is SGHTA, CDR2 FQGNSA. CDR3 in amino acids: CASSLAGGMGPREAFF. Written as DNA, the CDR3 is TGTGCCAGCAGCTTAGCGGGGGGGATGGGCCCCCGTGAAGCTTTCTTT.

This chain uses TRBV7-6 with TRBJ2-3, with 8 bases aligning to TRBD2. The germline V gene has CDR1 SGHVS and CDR2 FNYEAQ. This CDR3 region has 15 residues. V shed 5 bases and J 4 bases; nucleotides not matched to a gene: 8. This CDR3 reads CASSILAEAPDTQYF. The DNA for the CDR3 is TGTGCCAGCAGCATACTAGCGGAAGCCCCAGATACGCAGTATTTT.